These 25 T cell receptor beta chains were sequenced from one sample in a study of shared clonotypes between healthy human individuals (dated by TCRdb to the early 2020s). The library was generated by the immunoSEQ multiplex PCR assay. The table comes from immuneACCESS by way of TCRdb, which keeps in-frame sequences with V and J called. Part of the clones is missing from these tables; in studies checked, under half for an unresolved V gene and the rest for unknown reasons. Within this sample are about 1.5 million clones, with around 98% of them counted one time only. Clones ranked in the top ten supply about 0.4% of the sample. What was sequenced was naive CD4+ T cells sorted from blood. The intended sense of this specimen's cell subset or site label: CD45RA+ positively selected. The source of these receptors is a man aged 25-45 years in good health.

The chain couples TRBV27 to TRBJ2-3; tentative D call: TRBD2 (5 bases). This CDR3 is 11 amino acids long. Germline V gene data show CDR1 as MNHEY and CDR2 as SMNVEV (reference sequence). Trimming removed 4 bases from V and 11 bases from J, with 10 bases in between. Here the CDR3 DNA reads TGTGCCAGCAGTTCAGTGGCGGGGCAGTATTTT. This codes for CASSSVAGQYF.

Details on this clone: The same CDR3 is also encoded by other DNA sequences in this sample. The chain uses TRBV28 and TRBJ2-7; D tentatively reads TRBD1 or TRBD2 (5 bases each). The ends were cut back, 7 bases at V and 2 bases at J, with 9 bases in the middle. Per the germline V gene, CDR1 is MDHEN and CDR2 is SYDVKM. The CDR3 consists of 12 residues. DNA of the CDR3: TGTGCCAGCACACGGGGACCCTACGAGCAGTACTTC. This gives the protein CASTRGPYEQYF. Using reference TRBV28 and TRBJ2-7 for the parts outside the CDR3, the full variable domain is DVKVTQSSRYLVKRTGEKVFLECVQDMDHENMFWYRQDPGLGLRLIYFSYDVKMKEKGDIPEGYSVSREKKERFSLILESASTNQTSMYLCASTRGPYEQYFGPGTRLTVT.

This chain joins TRBV5-6 and TRBJ2-2; TRBD2 agrees at 10 bases. V lost 5 bases and J lost 4; bases outside the gene matches: 8. Germline V gene lookup returns CDR1 SGHDT and CDR2 YYEEEE. The CDR3 length is 16 residues. The CDR3: CASSRIGTSVTGELFF. The CDR3 DNA follows: TGTGCCAGCAGTCGAATCGGGACTAGCGTCACCGGGGAGCTGTTTTTT.

This chain connects TRBV7-2 to TRBJ1-4; tentative D call: TRBD1 (6 bases). With 3 bases removed from V and 7 bases from J, the gap between germline ends came to 6 bases. The CDR3 is 12 residues long. CDR1 and CDR2 (germline): SGHTA, FQGNSA. CDR3 protein: CASSFRGEKLFF. The CDR3 bases are TGTGCCAGCAGCTTCAGGGGTGAAAAACTGTTTTTT.

The count of this clone is one. The chain joins TRBV11-2 to TRBJ2-1; D is unclear. From germline, CDR1 is SGHAT and CDR2 FQNNGV. The CDR3 is made up of 13 amino acids. Trimming took 0 bases from V and 5 from J, leaving 5 bases between them. CDR3 sequence (DNA): TGTGCCAGCAGCTTAGACCTCGACAATGAGCAGTTCTTC. The encoded protein is CASSLDLDNEQFF.

V gene TRBV18 combines with J gene TRBJ1-1; D is unresolved. The V gene's germline CDR1 is KGHSH and CDR2 LQKENI. This CDR3 contains 14 residues. V shed 4 bases and J shed 3 bases, with 12 bases lying between them. The CDR3 DNA is TGTGCCAGCTCACATAACCTTTTAGACACTGAAGCTTTCTTT. This sequence encodes CASSHNLLDTEAFF.

This chain connects TRBV11-3 to TRBJ2-7; TRBD2 agrees at 8 bases. The ends lost 5 bases at V and 6 bases at J; junction bases unmatched: 6. Germline CDR1 reads SGHNT; CDR2 reads YENEEA. The CDR3 consists of 13 residues. This CDR3 is CASSPGGQGEQYF. The CDR3 bases are TGTGCCAGCAGCCCGGGGGGGCAAGGCGAGCAGTACTTC.

CDR3 sequence reads: CSVGERGETQYF. The CDR3 nucleotides read TGCAGCGTTGGCGAGCGTGGAGAGACCCAGTACTTC. V usage is TRBV29-1 and J usage is TRBJ2-5; D is uncertain. Germline assignment: CDR1 SQVTM and CDR2 ANQGSEA. This CDR3 comprises 12 residues. Trimming stripped 4 bases from V and 4 bases from J, with 10 bases between.

The gene calls are TRBV27 and TRBJ1-1, with D unresolved. V was shortened by 6 bases and J by 4 bases, with 15 bases between the two germline ends. Germline CDR1 reads MNHEY; CDR2 reads SMNVEV (reference sequence). The CDR3 is 14 amino acids. This CDR3 reads CASSPGPIATEAFF. In DNA form, the CDR3 reads TGTGCCAGCAGCCCCGGTCCGATAGCCACTGAAGCTTTCTTT.

This chain's CDR3 is CATTTDRGRVDTQYF. For the CDR3, the DNA is TGTGCCACTACGACTGACAGGGGGCGCGTAGATACGCAGTATTTT. V usage is TRBV27 and J usage is TRBJ2-3; TRBD1 agrees at 10 bases. The J segment lost 5 bases and the V segment lost 10 bases, leaving 12 bases of the junction unmatched. From germline, CDR1 is MNHEY and CDR2 SMNVEV (reference sequence). The CDR3 has 15 amino acids.

The chain has TRBV5-4 and TRBJ2-7; TRBD1 matches at 9 bases. The J segment lost 5 bases and the V segment lost 0 bases, leaving 6 bases of the junction unmatched. The CDR3 consists of 15 residues. The germline V gene has CDR1 SGHNT and CDR2 YYREEE (reference sequence). Here the CDR3 DNA reads TGTGCCAGCAGCTTGGGAGGGACAGGGAGCCACGAGCAGTACTTC. Its translation is CASSLGGTGSHEQYF.

V and J are TRBV7-9 and TRBJ2-1; D may match TRBD1 or TRBD2 (5 bases each). This CDR3 is 15 amino acids long. Per the germline V gene, CDR1 is SEHNR and CDR2 is FQNEAQ (reference sequence). Trimming took off 5 bases at V and 5 bases at J, with 16 bases between the two ends. This CDR3 reads CASSRLTGLNNEQFF. The CDR3 DNA sequence: TGTGCCAGCAGCCGTCTTACGGGGCTGAACAATGAGCAGTTCTTC.

This chain links TRBV11-2 with TRBJ2-2, with D unclear. Trimming shortened V by 6 bases and J by 5 bases, and 10 bases separated the two germline ends. The CDR3 runs to 13 residues. Germline CDR1 reads SGHAT; CDR2 reads FQNNGV. CDR3 in amino acids: CASSSLGTGELFF. Written as DNA, the CDR3 is TGTGCCAGCAGTTCATTGGGGACCGGGGAGCTGTTTTTT. Combining the CDR3 with reference TRBV11-2 and TRBJ2-2 gives the whole variable domain EAGVAQSPRYKIIEKRQSVAFWCNPISGHATLYWYQQILGQGPKLLIQFQNNGVVDDSQLPKDRFSAERLKGVDSTLKIQPAKLEDSAVYLCASSSLGTGELFFGEGSRLTVL.

V and J are TRBV14 and TRBJ2-2, with D possibly matching TRBD1 (6 bases). Germline V gene lookup returns CDR1 SGHDN and CDR2 FVKESK. This CDR3 has 15 amino acids. Trimming cost V 2 bases and J 5 bases, with 12 bases left between them. The CDR3: CASSQLTRGTGELFF. In DNA form, the CDR3 reads TGTGCCAGCAGCCAACTTACTAGGGGGACCGGGGAGCTGTTTTTT.

This clone has only one observation. The genes are TRBV5-6 and TRBJ1-4, with D possibly TRBD1 on 5 matching bases. Germline values: CDR1 SGHDT, CDR2 YYEEEE. Deletions cut 2 bases from V and 7 bases from J, with 9 bases between. The CDR3 runs 13 residues. DNA for the CDR3: TGTGCCAGCAGCTTCGACAGCACTGAAAAACTGTTTTTT. Its translation: CASSFDSTEKLFF. Full variable domain (missing parts from reference TRBV5-6 and TRBJ1-4): DAGVTQSPTHLIKTRGQQVTLRCSPKSGHDTVSWYQQALGQGPQFIFQYYEEEERQRGNFPDRFSGHQFPNYSSELNVNALLLGDSALYLCASSFDSTEKLFFGSGTQLSVL.

The chain couples TRBV5-4 to TRBJ2-7; D unclear. The CDR3 has 12 residues. Germline loops: CDR1 SGHNT, CDR2 YYREEE (reference sequence). V lost 0 bases to trimming and J lost 5 bases, with 6 bases between them. The CDR3, as DNA: TGTGCCAGCAGCTTGGGCAGCCACGAGCAGTACTTC. It encodes CASSLGSHEQYF.

The CDR3 DNA is TGTGCCAGCAACTCCCAGACAGGGGATAATGAGCAGTTCTTC. This codes for CASNSQTGDNEQFF. V and J are TRBV27 and TRBJ2-1; 8 bases align to TRBD1. Trimming removed 7 bases from V and 7 bases from J; junction bases left unmatched: 9. Germline V gene sequence: CDR1 MNHEY, CDR2 SMNVEV (reference sequence). The CDR3 totals 14 residues.

J is TRBJ2-5 and V is TRBV5-1; 7 bases match TRBD1. The germline gives CDR1 SGHRS, CDR2 YFSETQ. The V and J ends lost 7 bases and 4 bases, in that order; junction bases with no gene match: 10. The length of the CDR3 is 14 residues. CDR3 DNA: TGCGCCAGCGGAGAAACAGGGGTATTAGAGACCCAGTACTTC. Amino acid sequence: CASGETGVLETQYF.

V and J are TRBV10-3 and TRBJ1-2, with D uncertain. The CDR3 runs to 13 residues. The V end was cut by 2 bases, the J end by 1 base, with 5 bases between. CDR1 and CDR2 from the germline V gene are ENHRY and SYGVKD. In DNA, the CDR3 is TGTGCCATCAGTGAGAGAGTTAACTATGGCTACACCTTC. This gives the protein CAISERVNYGYTF.

The J gene is TRBJ2-5, the V gene TRBV18; D not resolved. The length of the CDR3 is 12 residues. Looked up from germline, CDR1 is KGHSH and CDR2 is LQKENI. Trimming took off 7 bases at V and 5 bases at J, with 11 bases between the two ends. The CDR3 spells CASLGFVETQYF. The CDR3 coding sequence is TGTGCCAGCTTAGGGTTCGTGGAGACCCAGTACTTC.

This clone appeared a single time. The chain joins TRBV9 to TRBJ1-2, with TRBD1 identical over 10 bases. This CDR3 region has 14 residues. The J segment lost 6 bases and the V segment lost 4 bases, leaving 6 bases of the junction unmatched. CDR1 and CDR2 from the germline V gene are SGDLS and YYNGEE. The CDR3 coding sequence is TGTGCCAGCAGCCGGGACAGGGGTTTGAATGGCTACACCTTC. Translation: CASSRDRGLNGYTF. Looking up the rest from reference TRBV9 and TRBJ1-2 gives the full variable domain: DSGVTQTPKHLITATGQRVTLRCSPRSGDLSVYWYQQSLDQGLQFLIQYYNGEERAKGNILERFSAQQFPDLHSELNLSSLELGDSALYFCASSRDRGLNGYTFGSGTRLTVV.

The chain employs TRBV7-2 and TRBJ1-1; weak D call: TRBD1 (5 bases). From germline, CDR1 is SGHTA and CDR2 FQGNSA. Trimming took off 5 bases at V and 5 bases at J, with 15 bases between the two ends. The CDR3 totals 14 residues. DNA of the CDR3: TGTGCCAGCAGCAATAGAGGGGTAGGAACTGAAGCTTTCTTT. Amino acid sequence: CASSNRGVGTEAFF. The whole variable domain, filled in from reference TRBV7-2 and TRBJ1-1, reads GAGVSQSPSNKVTEKGKDVELRCDPISGHTALYWYRQSLGQGLEFLIYFQGNSAPDKSGLPSDRFSAERTGGSVSTLTIQRTQQEDSAVYLCASSNRGVGTEAFFGQGTRLTVV.

A remark on this clone: The sample contains more than one DNA sequence encoding this CDR3. The chain links TRBV6-5 to TRBJ2-7; tentatively, D is TRBD2 (7 bases). V lost 2 bases to trimming and J lost 2 bases, with 10 bases between them. CDR1 and CDR2 (germline): MNHEY, SVGAGI. There are 14 residues in the CDR3. CDR3 bases: TGTGCCAGCAGTTACGGCGGGGGCACCTACGAGCAGTACTTC. Translating it yields CASSYGGGTYEQYF.

This clone was found once. The chain links TRBV5-4 to TRBJ2-2; D not certain. CDR1 is SGHNT and CDR2 is YYREEE in the germline V gene (reference sequence). Trimming left V 0 bases short and J 3 bases short, with 6 bases between. The CDR3 is made up of 14 amino acids. This chain's CDR3 is CASSLGSHTGELFF. For the CDR3, the DNA is TGTGCCAGCAGCTTGGGGAGCCACACCGGGGAGCTGTTTTTT.

The rearrangement joins TRBV2 to TRBJ2-7; the match to TRBD2 covers 12 bases. Germline CDR1 SNHLY, CDR2 FYNNEI. This CDR3 has 14 residues. With 6 bases clipped from V and 4 bases from J, the junction kept 4 bases outside the gene matches. In DNA, the CDR3 is TGTGCCAGCAGGCTAGCGGGAGGGCCGTACGAGCAGTACTTC. Amino acid sequence: CASRLAGGPYEQYF.